A single sample gave rise to the 2 T cell receptor beta chains below, sequenced in a study of cytomegalovirus exposure and HLA in healthy donors. The PCR made use of 60 Vbeta and 13 Jbeta primers. Sequencing was performed with immunoSEQ multiplex PCR; in TCRdb, only in-frame clones are kept and a portion is missing. The data hold 95,000 to 100,000 clones, with 85% to 90% observed a single time. The sequencing input was PBMCs. The origin of the receptors is a man under 40 in good health and CMV-seronegative.

The chain uses TRBV7-2 and TRBJ1-5; 10 bases line up with TRBD1. CDR1 SGHTA and CDR2 FQGNSA come from the germline V gene. The junction had 2 bases not matched to a gene; V was cut back by 2 bases and J by 7 bases. The CDR3 consists of 14 residues. The CDR3 reads CASSLRQGAQPQHF. For the CDR3, the DNA is TGTGCCAGCAGCTTAAGACAGGGGGCCCAGCCCCAGCATTTT.

This clone was found a few times. The chain links TRBV6-1 to TRBJ1-4; TRBD1 is a possible D gene (5 bases). The germline V gene has CDR1 MNHNS and CDR2 SASEGT. Trimming cost V 3 bases and J 4 bases, with 9 bases left between them. This CDR3 contains 14 residues. This chain's CDR3 is CASSDLRGNEKLFF. DNA for the CDR3: TGTGCCAGCAGTGATCTTAGGGGTAATGAAAAACTGTTTTTT.